The clone carrying this T cell receptor beta chain was detected ten times or more. The sample originates from a study of T cells in Graves' hyperthyroidism and ophthalmopathy. The CDR3 has 14 amino acids. V shed 1 base and J shed 4 bases, with 7 bases lying between them. Germline V gene sequence: CDR1 SGHAT, CDR2 FQNNGV. Amplification targeted TCR beta CDR3 regions from RNA transcripts. The HTBI primer set was used in a first-round RT-PCR of the TCR CDR3. One entry per CDR3 protein results from TCRdb running MiXCR on the multiplex PCR reads. The sample has fewer than 350,000 distinct CDR3 sequences, 15% to 20% seen once.

V is TRBV11-2 and J is TRBJ2-2; D may be TRBD1 (6 bases). Sequencing was performed on blood. The TCR sequence derives from a man over 45 with Graves' ophthalmopathy. The CDR3 DNA reads TGTGCCAGCAGCTTAGGGACAGCCACCGGGGAGCTGTTTTTT. Translating gives CASSLGTATGELFF.